This T cell receptor beta chain was sequenced for a study of technical replicates of blood from a handful of donors. Germline V lookup: CDR1 SNHLY, CDR2 FYNNEI. V gave up 4 bases and J gave up 0 bases, with 8 bases separating them. The CDR3 extends over 14 amino acids. Sequencing used immunoSEQ multiplex PCR; TCRdb keeps in-frame clones, though not all of them. The repertoire consists of 84,000 or so clones, with around 93% occurring once and the leading ten covering about 0.23%. Sequenced input: T cells isolated from PBMCs. The clonotype comes from a human donor in good health. This chain uses TRBV2 with TRBJ2-3, with D possibly matching TRBD2 (6 bases). The CDR3, as DNA: TGTGCCAGCAGTGGGGGGGATAGCACAGATACGCAGTATTTT. Its protein is CASSGGDSTDTQYF.